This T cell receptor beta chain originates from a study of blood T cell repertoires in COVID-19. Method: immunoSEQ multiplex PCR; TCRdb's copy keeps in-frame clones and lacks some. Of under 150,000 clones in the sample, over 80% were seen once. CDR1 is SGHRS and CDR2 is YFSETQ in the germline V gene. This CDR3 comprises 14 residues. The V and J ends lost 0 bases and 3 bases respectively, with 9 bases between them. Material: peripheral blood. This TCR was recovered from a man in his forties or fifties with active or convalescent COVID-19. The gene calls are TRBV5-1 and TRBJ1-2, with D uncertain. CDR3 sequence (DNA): TGCGCCAGCAGCTTGGCCTCAGGCGACTATGGCTACACCTTC. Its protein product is CASSLASGDYGYTF.